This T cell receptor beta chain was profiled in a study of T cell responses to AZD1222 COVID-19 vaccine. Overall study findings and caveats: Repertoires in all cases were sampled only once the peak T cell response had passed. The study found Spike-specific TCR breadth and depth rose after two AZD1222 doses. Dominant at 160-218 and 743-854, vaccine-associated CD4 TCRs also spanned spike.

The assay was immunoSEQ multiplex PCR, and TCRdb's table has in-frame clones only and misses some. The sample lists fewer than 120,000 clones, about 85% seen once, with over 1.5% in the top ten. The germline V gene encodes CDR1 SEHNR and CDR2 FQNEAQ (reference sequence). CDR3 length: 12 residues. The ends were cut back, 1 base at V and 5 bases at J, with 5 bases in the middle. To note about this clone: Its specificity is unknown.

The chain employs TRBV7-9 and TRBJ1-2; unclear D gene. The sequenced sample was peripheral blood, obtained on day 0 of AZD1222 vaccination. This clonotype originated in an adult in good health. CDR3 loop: CASSLGGYGYTF. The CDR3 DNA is TGTGCCAGCAGCTTAGGAGGATATGGCTACACCTTC.